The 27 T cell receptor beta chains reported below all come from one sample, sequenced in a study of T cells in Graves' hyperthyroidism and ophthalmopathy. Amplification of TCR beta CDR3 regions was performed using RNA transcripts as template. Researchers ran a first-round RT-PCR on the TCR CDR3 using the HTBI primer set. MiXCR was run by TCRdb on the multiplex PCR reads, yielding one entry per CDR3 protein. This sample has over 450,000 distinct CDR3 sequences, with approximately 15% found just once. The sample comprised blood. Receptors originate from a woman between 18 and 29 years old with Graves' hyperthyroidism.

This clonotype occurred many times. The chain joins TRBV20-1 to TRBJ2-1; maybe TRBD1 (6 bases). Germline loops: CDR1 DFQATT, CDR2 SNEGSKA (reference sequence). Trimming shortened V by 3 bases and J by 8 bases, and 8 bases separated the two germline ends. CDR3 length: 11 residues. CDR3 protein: CSASTGHEQFF. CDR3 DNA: TGCAGTGCTAGTACAGGGCATGAGCAGTTCTTC.

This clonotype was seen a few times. CDR3 nucleotides: TGCGCCAGCAGCCAAGACCCGGGGAGGGGGTACGAGCAGTACGTC. It codes for CASSQDPGRGYEQYV. This sequence joins TRBV4-1 and TRBJ2-7; a possible D gene is TRBD2 (7 bases). The CDR3 loop spans 15 amino acids. V was cut by 0 bases and J by 4 bases, with 13 bases left in between. Germline values: CDR1 MGHRA, CDR2 YSYEKL.

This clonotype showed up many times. In DNA form, the CDR3 reads TGTGCCAGCAGTTCCTATACAGTATCCGGGAACAATCGCGACTATGGCTACACCTTC. This sequence encodes CASSSYTVSGNNRDYGYTF. The rearrangement uses TRBV27 and TRBJ1-2; D not resolved. This CDR3 region has 19 residues. V was pared by 4 bases and J by 3 bases, with 27 bases between. Germline CDR1 reads MNHEY; CDR2 reads SMNVEV (reference sequence).

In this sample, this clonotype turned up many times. The CDR3 region has the DNA TGTGCCAGCATCCAGCGGCCAGGCCGAGATGGTTCACCCCTCCACTTT. This sequence encodes CASIQRPGRDGSPLHF. This rearrangement joins TRBV6-1 to TRBJ1-6, with no clear D. CDR3 length: 16 residues. In germline, CDR1 is MNHNS, CDR2 SASEGT. Trimming removed 7 bases from V and 9 bases from J, with 22 bases in between.

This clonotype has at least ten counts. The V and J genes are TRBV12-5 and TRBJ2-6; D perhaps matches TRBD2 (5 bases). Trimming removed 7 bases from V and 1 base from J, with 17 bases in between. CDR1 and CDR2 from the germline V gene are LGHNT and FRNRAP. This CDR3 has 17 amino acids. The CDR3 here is CASVLAREGSGANVLTF. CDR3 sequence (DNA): TGTGCTAGTGTCCTGGCGAGGGAAGGGTCTGGGGCCAACGTCCTGACTTTC.

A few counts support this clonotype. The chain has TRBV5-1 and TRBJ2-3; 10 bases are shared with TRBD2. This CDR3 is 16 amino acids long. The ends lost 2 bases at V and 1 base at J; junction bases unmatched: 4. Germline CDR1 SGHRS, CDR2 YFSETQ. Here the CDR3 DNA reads TGCGCCAGCAGCTTTGGCGGGACTAGCGGCACAGATACGCAGTATTTT. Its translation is CASSFGGTSGTDTQYF.

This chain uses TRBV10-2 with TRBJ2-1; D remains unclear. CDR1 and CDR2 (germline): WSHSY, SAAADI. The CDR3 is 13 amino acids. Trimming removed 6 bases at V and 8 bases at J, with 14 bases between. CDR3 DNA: TGCGCCAGCAGCCCCCTAAGCCGGTATGAGCAGTTCTTC. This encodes CASSPLSRYEQFF.

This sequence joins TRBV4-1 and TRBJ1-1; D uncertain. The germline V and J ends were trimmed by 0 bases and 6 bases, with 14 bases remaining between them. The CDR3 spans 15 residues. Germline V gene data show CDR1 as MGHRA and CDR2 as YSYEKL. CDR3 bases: TGCGCCAGCAGCCAAGATCGGAGGGTGGAGGCTGAAGCTTTCTTT. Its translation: CASSQDRRVEAEAFF.

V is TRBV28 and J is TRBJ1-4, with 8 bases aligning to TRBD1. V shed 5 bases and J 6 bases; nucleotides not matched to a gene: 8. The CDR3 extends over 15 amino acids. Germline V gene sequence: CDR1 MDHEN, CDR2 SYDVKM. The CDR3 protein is CASSTAGQGHEKLFF. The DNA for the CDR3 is TGTGCCAGCAGTACGGCCGGACAGGGACATGAAAAACTGTTTTTT.

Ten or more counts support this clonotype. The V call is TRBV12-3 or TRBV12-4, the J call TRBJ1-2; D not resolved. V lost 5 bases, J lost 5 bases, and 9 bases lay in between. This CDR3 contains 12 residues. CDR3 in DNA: TGTGCCAGCAGTGTCGGGCCGTATGGCTACACCTTC. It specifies CASSVGPYGYTF.

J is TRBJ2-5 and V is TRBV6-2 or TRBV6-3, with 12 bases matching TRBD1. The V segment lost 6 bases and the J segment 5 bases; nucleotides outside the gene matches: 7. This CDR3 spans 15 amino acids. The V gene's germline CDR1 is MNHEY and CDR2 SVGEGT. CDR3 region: CASRTGTGGVETQYF. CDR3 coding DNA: TGTGCCAGCAGAACCGGGACAGGGGGCGTGGAGACCCAGTACTTC.

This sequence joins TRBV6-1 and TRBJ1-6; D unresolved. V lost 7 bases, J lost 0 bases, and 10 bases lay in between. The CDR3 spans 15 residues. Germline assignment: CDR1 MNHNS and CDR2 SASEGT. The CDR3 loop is CASIGESSYNSPLHF. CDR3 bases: TGTGCCAGCATAGGAGAGAGCTCCTATAATTCACCCCTCCACTTT.

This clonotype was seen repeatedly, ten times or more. The CDR3 region has the DNA TGTGCCAGCAGCCTGAATCAGGGTAATGGCATTCAGTACTTC. It codes for CASSLNQGNGIQYF. The chain carries TRBV3-1 and TRBJ2-4; D perhaps matches TRBD1 (5 bases). CDR1 LGHDT and CDR2 YNNKEL come from the germline V gene (reference sequence). V shed 4 bases and J shed 9 bases, with 16 bases lying between them. The CDR3 length is 14 residues.

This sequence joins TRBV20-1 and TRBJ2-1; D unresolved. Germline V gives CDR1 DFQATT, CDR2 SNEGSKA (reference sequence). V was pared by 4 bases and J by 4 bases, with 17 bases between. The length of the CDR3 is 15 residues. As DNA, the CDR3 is TGCAGTGCTAACTCCGGGCAGCTCCAATACAATGAGCAGTTCTTC. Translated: CSANSGQLQYNEQFF.

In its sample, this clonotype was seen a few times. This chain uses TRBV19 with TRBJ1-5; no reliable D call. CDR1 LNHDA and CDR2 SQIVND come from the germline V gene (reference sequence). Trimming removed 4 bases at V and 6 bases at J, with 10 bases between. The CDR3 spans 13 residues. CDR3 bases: TGTGCCAGTAGTACCCAGTCTACTCAGCCCCAGCATTTT. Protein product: CASSTQSTQPQHF.

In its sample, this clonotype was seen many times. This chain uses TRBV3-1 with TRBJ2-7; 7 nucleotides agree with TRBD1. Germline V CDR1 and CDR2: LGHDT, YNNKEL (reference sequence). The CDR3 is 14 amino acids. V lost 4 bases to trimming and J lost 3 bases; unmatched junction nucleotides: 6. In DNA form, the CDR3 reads TGTGCCAGCAGCCCTCGGGACAGACTCTACGAGCAGTACTTC. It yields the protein CASSPRDRLYEQYF.

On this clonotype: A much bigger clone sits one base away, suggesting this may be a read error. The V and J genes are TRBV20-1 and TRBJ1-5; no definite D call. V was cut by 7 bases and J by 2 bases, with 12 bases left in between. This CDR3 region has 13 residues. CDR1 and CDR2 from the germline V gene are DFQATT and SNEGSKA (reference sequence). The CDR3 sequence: CSVEGPGNQPQHF. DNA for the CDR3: TGCAGTGTTGAAGGGCCTGGCAATCAGCCCCAGCATTTT.

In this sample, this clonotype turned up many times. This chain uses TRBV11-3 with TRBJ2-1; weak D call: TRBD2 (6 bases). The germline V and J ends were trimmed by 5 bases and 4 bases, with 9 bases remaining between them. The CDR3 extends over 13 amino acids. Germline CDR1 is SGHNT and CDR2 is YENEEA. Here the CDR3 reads CASSTGLYNEQFF. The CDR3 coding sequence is TGTGCCAGCAGCACGGGACTTTACAATGAGCAGTTCTTC. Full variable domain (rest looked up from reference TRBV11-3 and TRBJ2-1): EAGVVQSPRYKIIEKKQPVAFWCNPISGHNTLYWYLQNLGQGPELLIRYENEEAVDDSQLPKDRFSAERLKGVDSTLKIQPAELGDSAVYLCASSTGLYNEQFFGPGTRLTVL.

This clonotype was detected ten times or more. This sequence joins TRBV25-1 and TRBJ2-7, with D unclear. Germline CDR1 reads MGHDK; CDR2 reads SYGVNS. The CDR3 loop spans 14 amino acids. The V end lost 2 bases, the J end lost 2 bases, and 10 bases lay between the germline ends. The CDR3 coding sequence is TGTGCCAGCAGTGAAGGGTCGACCACCTACGAGCAGTACTTC. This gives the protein CASSEGSTTYEQYF.

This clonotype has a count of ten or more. CDR3 amino acids: CASGGGWLEKLFF. The DNA of the CDR3 is TGTGCCAGCGGAGGAGGGTGGTTGGAAAAACTGTTTTTT. This chain uses TRBV12-3 or TRBV12-4 with TRBJ1-4, with no clear D. The CDR3 is 13 residues long. V shed 8 bases and J shed 8 bases, with 15 bases lying between them.

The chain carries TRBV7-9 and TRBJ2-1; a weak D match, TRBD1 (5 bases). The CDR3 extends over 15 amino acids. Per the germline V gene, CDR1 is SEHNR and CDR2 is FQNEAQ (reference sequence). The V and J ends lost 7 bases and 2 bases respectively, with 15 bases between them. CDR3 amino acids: CASISDEGAYNEQFF. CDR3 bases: TGTGCCAGCATCTCAGACGAAGGGGCCTACAATGAGCAGTTCTTC.

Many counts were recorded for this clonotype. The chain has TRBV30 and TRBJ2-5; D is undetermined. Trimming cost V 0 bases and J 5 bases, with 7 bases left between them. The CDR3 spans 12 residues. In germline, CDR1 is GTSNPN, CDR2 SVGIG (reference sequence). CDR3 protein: CAWSVGRETQYF. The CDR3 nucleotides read TGTGCCTGGAGTGTTGGCAGGGAGACCCAGTACTTC.

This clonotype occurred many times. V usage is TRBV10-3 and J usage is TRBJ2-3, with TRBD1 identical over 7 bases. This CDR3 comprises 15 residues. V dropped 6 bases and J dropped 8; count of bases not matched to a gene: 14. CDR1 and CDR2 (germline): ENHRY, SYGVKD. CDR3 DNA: TGTGCCATCAGGAGGTCGACAGGGTTCAAGGTTACGCAGTATTTT. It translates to CAIRRSTGFKVTQYF.

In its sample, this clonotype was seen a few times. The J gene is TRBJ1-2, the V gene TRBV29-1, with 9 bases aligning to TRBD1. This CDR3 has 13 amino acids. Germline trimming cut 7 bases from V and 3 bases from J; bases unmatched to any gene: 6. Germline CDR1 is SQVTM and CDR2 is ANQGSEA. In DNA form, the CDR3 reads TGCAGCGGGGGGACAGGGTTGGACTATGGCTACACCTTC. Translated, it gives CSGGTGLDYGYTF.

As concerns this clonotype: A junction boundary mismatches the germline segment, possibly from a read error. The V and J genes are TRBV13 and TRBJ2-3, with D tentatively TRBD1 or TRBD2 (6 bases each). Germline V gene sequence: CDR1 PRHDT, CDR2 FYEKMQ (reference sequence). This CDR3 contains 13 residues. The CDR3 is CASSSGRTDAQYF. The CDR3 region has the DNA TGTGCCAGCAGTTCGGGGAGGACAGATGCGCAGTATTTT.

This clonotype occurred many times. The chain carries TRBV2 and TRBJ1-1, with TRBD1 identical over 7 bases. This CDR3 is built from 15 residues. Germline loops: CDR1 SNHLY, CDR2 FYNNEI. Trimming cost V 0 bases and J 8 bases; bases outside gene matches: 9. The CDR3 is CASSEAKTGTREAFF. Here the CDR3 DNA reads TGTGCCAGCAGTGAAGCGAAGACAGGGACGCGGGAAGCTTTCTTT. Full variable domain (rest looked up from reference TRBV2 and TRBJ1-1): EPEVTQTPSHQVTQMGQEVILRCVPISNHLYFYWYRQILGQKVEFLVSFYNNEISEKSEIFDDQFSVERPDGSNFTLKIRSTKLEDSAMYFCASSEAKTGTREAFFGQGTRLTVV.

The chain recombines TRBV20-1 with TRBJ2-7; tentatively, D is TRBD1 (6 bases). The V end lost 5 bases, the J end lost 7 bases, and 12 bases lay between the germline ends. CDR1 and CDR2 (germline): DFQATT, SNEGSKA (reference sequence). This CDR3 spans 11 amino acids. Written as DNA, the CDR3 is TGCAGTGCTTTACAGGGTTGGGAGCAGTACGTC. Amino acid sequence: CSALQGWEQYV.